The 18 T cell receptor beta chains below were found in one sample sequenced in a study of blood T cell repertoires in COVID-19. This table comes from immunoSEQ multiplex PCR, and its TCRdb copy is limited to in-frame clones, with some not included. The sample contains approximately 200,000 clones, roughly 84% of which appear only once. The sample taken for sequencing was peripheral blood. The receptors shown here come from a woman between 50 and 59 years old with acute or convalescent COVID-19.

J is TRBJ2-2 and V is TRBV9, with D possibly matching TRBD2 (6 bases). The CDR3 covers 15 residues. The V end lost 1 base, the J end lost 3 bases, and 10 bases lay between the germline ends. Germline V lookup: CDR1 SGDLS, CDR2 YYNGEE. The CDR3 protein is CASSVQTGDTGELFF. CDR3 sequence (DNA): TGTGCCAGCAGCGTACAAACGGGGGACACCGGGGAGCTGTTTTTT.

The V call is TRBV19, the J call TRBJ2-6; 8 nucleotides match TRBD1. CDR3 size: 16 residues. Looked up from germline, CDR1 is LNHDA and CDR2 is SQIVND (reference sequence). Losses at the gene ends were 5 bases for V and 0 bases for J; bases not matched to a gene: 3. CDR3 nucleotides: TGTGCCAGTAGTTGGGGACAGGCCTCTGGGGCCAACGTCCTGACTTTC. Translation gives CASSWGQASGANVLTF.

The rearrangement links TRBV7-9 to TRBJ2-5, with 12 bases lining up with TRBD2. V shed 4 bases, J shed 1 base, and the junction held 13 bases outside the gene matches. The CDR3 contains 19 residues. The germline CDR1 and CDR2 sequences are SEHNR and FQNEAQ (reference sequence). Here the CDR3 reads CASSSKLAGGPGVQETQYF. The CDR3 DNA reads as TGTGCCAGCAGCTCGAAACTAGCGGGGGGACCAGGGGTCCAAGAGACCCAGTACTTC.

J is TRBJ2-3 and V is TRBV4-2; no firm D call. Trimming left V 4 bases short and J 6 bases short, with 14 bases between. The CDR3 covers 14 residues. Germline loops: CDR1 LGHNA, CDR2 YNFKEQ. CDR3 bases: TGTGCCAGCAGCCCGTCAAGCGTCAAGGATACGCAGTATTTT. Residues: CASSPSSVKDTQYF.

The V call is TRBV5-4, the J call TRBJ2-2, with D maybe TRBD1 (6 bases). With 2 bases removed from V and 5 bases from J, the gap between germline ends came to 13 bases. CDR3 length: 15 amino acids. Germline V gene sequence: CDR1 SGHNT, CDR2 YYREEE (reference sequence). CDR3 loop: CASSFPAGQTGELFF. The CDR3 coding sequence is TGTGCCAGCAGCTTTCCAGCAGGACAGACCGGGGAGCTGTTTTTT.

This clone was detected many times. This chain links TRBV19 with TRBJ2-7; the D is unclear. This CDR3 is 13 amino acids long. Looked up from germline, CDR1 is LNHDA and CDR2 is SQIVND (reference sequence). V was trimmed by 5 bases and J by 3 bases, leaving 11 bases between them. CDR3 DNA sequence: TGTGCCAGTAGTGCGAGCCTCCTCTACGAGCAGTACTTC. This codes for CASSASLLYEQYF.

The J gene is TRBJ2-3, the V gene TRBV7-7; 7 bases align to TRBD2. V was clipped by 4 bases and J by 0 bases; unmatched bases: 10. The CDR3 length is 17 residues. Germline V gene sequence: CDR1 SSHAT, CDR2 FNYEAQ (reference sequence). The CDR3 DNA reads as TGTGCCAGCAGCTCCCCCCGACTAGCACCTAGCACAGATACGCAGTATTTT. Translation: CASSSPRLAPSTDTQYF.

The rearrangement links TRBV19 to TRBJ1-2; D perhaps matches TRBD1 (5 bases). The CDR3 is 14 amino acids. Germline CDR1 reads LNHDA; CDR2 reads SQIVND (reference sequence). V was shortened by 3 bases and J by 4 bases, with 12 bases between the two germline ends. The CDR3 nucleotides read TGTGCCAGTAGTATCAGGCAGGGTACCTATGGCTACACCTTC. Translated, it gives CASSIRQGTYGYTF.

This clone was observed a single time. The CDR3 sequence is CASTPTTDLSFYGYTF. The CDR3 DNA follows: TGTGCCAGCACGCCGACGACAGACCTTTCTTTCTATGGCTACACCTTC. The chain carries TRBV5-5 and TRBJ1-2; possibly TRBD1 for D (5 bases). Germline V lookup: CDR1 SGHKS, CDR2 YYEKEE (reference sequence). The V end lost 6 bases, the J end lost 4 bases, and 22 bases lay between the germline ends. This CDR3 contains 16 residues.

This clone has just one count. The junction departs from germline at one end; a sequencing error may be responsible. The CDR3 is CASSLRGLYNEQFF. The CDR3 DNA reads TGCGCCAGCAGCTTAAGGGGGCTCTACAATGAGCAGTTCTTC. The rearrangement uses TRBV7-2 and TRBJ2-1; the match to TRBD1 covers 7 bases. CDR3 length equals 14 residues. Germline values: CDR1 SGHTA, CDR2 FQGNSA.

This chain links TRBV30 with TRBJ1-1; no firm D call. This CDR3 has 13 amino acids. Germline V gene lookup returns CDR1 GTSNPN and CDR2 SVGIG (reference sequence). The V and J ends lost 0 bases and 5 bases respectively, with 10 bases between them. For the CDR3, the DNA is TGTGCCTGGAGTGTAGGGAGGAGAACTGAAGCTTTCTTT. It codes for CAWSVGRRTEAFF.

V is TRBV28 and J is TRBJ2-7; tentatively, D is TRBD1 (6 bases). CDR1 and CDR2 from the germline V gene are MDHEN and SYDVKM. The V and J ends lost 2 bases and 6 bases respectively, with 17 bases between them. CDR3 length: 15 residues. The CDR3 loop is CASSLPTGSSAEQYF. The CDR3 DNA follows: TGTGCCAGCAGTTTACCGACAGGTTCCTCGGCCGAGCAGTACTTC.

This clone has a single count. This chain links TRBV28 with TRBJ1-4; the D gene is possibly TRBD1 (6 bases). CDR3 length: 13 amino acids. Germline CDR1 and CDR2: MDHEN and SYDVKM. With 5 bases removed from V and 8 bases from J, the gap between germline ends came to 12 bases. CDR3 residues: CASSPKRGEKLFF. CDR3 sequence (DNA): TGTGCCAGCAGTCCGAAAAGGGGGGAAAAACTGTTTTTT. The whole variable domain, filled in from reference TRBV28 and TRBJ1-4, reads DVKVTQSSRYLVKRTGEKVFLECVQDMDHENMFWYRQDPGLGLRLIYFSYDVKMKEKGDIPEGYSVSREKKERFSLILESASTNQTSMYLCASSPKRGEKLFFGSGTQLSVL.

This chain links TRBV4-3 with TRBJ2-5; 12 positions match TRBD2. J gave up 3 bases and V 0 bases, and 5 bases lay outside the gene matches. The germline V gene has CDR1 LGHNA and CDR2 YSLEER. This CDR3 contains 17 residues. In nucleotides, the CDR3 is TGCGCCAGCAGCCAAGAATGGCTAGCGGGGGGGGAAGAGACCCAGTACTTC. The encoded protein is CASSQEWLAGGEETQYF.

This sequence joins TRBV7-9 and TRBJ2-1; 9 positions agree with TRBD2. V shed 6 bases, J shed 7 bases, and the junction held 4 bases outside the gene matches. Looked up from germline, CDR1 is SEHNR and CDR2 is FQNEAQ (reference sequence). The CDR3 loop spans 13 amino acids. DNA for the CDR3: TGTGCCAGCAGTCAAGCGGGAGGAAATGAGCAGTTCTTC. It specifies CASSQAGGNEQFF.

This chain uses TRBV30 with TRBJ1-6, with 11 nucleotides matching TRBD1. V shed 3 bases, J shed 10 bases, and the junction held 5 bases outside the gene matches. The CDR3 has 14 residues. Germline CDR1 reads GTSNPN; CDR2 reads SVGIG (reference sequence). DNA for the CDR3: TGTGCCTGGAGGGACAGGGGGCGCGGATCACCCCTCCACTTT. It specifies CAWRDRGRGSPLHF.

The chain couples TRBV6-2 or TRBV6-3 to TRBJ2-1; 9 nucleotides agree with TRBD2. The CDR3 has 16 amino acids. The ends lost 4 bases at V and 6 bases at J; junction bases unmatched: 10. The germline V gene has CDR1 MNHEY and CDR2 SVGEGT. CDR3 sequence: CASSFRRLAESNEQFF. Here the CDR3 DNA reads TGTGCCAGCAGTTTCCGGCGACTAGCGGAGTCCAATGAGCAGTTCTTC.

The CDR3 here is CASNTGRVGEKLFF. The CDR3 DNA sequence: TGTGCCAGTAACACGGGCAGGGTCGGGGAAAAACTGTTTTTT. The chain joins TRBV19 to TRBJ1-4; D may be TRBD1 (5 bases). V shed 7 bases and J shed 8 bases, with 17 bases lying between them. The CDR3 is made up of 14 amino acids. Germline CDR1 LNHDA, CDR2 SQIVND (reference sequence).